This record covers a single T cell receptor beta chain. Which antigen it targets is not known. Base quality data are lacking; no much larger clone is found one base away. Participants in the prospective study were enrolled through a virtual design, were aged roughly 18 to 100 years, and lived in fewer than 30 United States geographic areas. To assign participants to cohorts, the prospective study relied on clinical history that participants themselves reported in a screening survey and a study questionnaire. In the prospective study, whole blood, serum and a nasopharyngeal or oropharyngeal swab were collected from each participant by mobile phlebotomists. Additional blood draws and questionnaires over an approximately 2-month period could optionally be provided by prospective study participants. Before DNA extraction, prospective study blood samples were shipped either frozen or at room temperature.

This record belongs to a study of blood T cell repertoires in COVID-19 (dated by TCRdb to 2019 to 2021). At the level of the whole study: Collaborator samples came from the United States, Italy and Spain and covered acute and convalescent phases of COVID-19. The sample metadata nearly always contained a de-identified subject ID, COVID-19 status, age in years and sex. The repertoires were released in a freely available public database intended as a resource for research on the immune response to SARS-CoV-2. The material from the prospective study consisted of cDNA or gDNA derived from T cells, B-cell-depleted T cells, or PBMCs. Deeply sampled blood TCRbeta repertoires from subjects exposed to, actively infected with, or recovered from COVID-19 were included in the dataset. Samples came from the ongoing ImmuneRACE study (first 160 participants) plus 1,254 subjects from 6 global collaborators. HLA class I and class II types, where available, came from metadata supplied by the sample provider rather than from assay-based typing. General study outcomes and caveats: Clinical and demographic metadata were provided uncurated, with the amount varying by source and participant.

The CDR3 has 15 amino acids, counting the end cysteine and phenylalanine. Left in the record is the CDR3 DNA by itself, 45 bases read in frame from the first base. CDR1 SGHTA and CDR2 FQGNSA were looked up in the germline V gene. Trimmed from V: 5 bases; trimmed from J: 6 bases; junction bases lacking a gene match: 9. TCRbeta CDR3 regions were amplified from genomic DNA by means of the immunoSEQ Assay, a bias-controlled multiplex PCR. The original pipeline was this. The number of nucleated cells in each sample was estimated from the amplification of reference gene primers within the assay. To quantify the absolute abundance of each unique TCRbeta CDR3 rearrangement, sequence reads were collapsed and filtered. For each sample, productive Simpson clonality was calculated by taking the square root of Simpson's diversity index across productive rearrangements. TCRdb's version of the immuneACCESS table is confined to in-frame rearrangements and falls short of the full clone set. An unresolved V gene accounts for under half of the shortfall where checked; the remainder is of unknown origin. V, J and clone size are taken as reported in that table, and D and trimming were inferred from the DNA itself. Recorded for this sample are under 250,000 clones; approximately 85% of them occurred a single time. Approximately 9.6% of the sample is taken by the ten largest.

The rearrangement combines TRBV7-2 with TRBJ1-5; a stretch of 8 junction bases matches TRBD1. This clonotype originated in a woman aged 45-65 years with acute COVID-19. Sequences were obtained from PBMCs or T cells enriched from blood (not recorded which). Here the CDR3 is given as CASSPWTGSGQPQHF. The bases are TGTGCCAGCAGCCCCTGGACAGGGTCAGGTCAGCCCCAGCATTTT.